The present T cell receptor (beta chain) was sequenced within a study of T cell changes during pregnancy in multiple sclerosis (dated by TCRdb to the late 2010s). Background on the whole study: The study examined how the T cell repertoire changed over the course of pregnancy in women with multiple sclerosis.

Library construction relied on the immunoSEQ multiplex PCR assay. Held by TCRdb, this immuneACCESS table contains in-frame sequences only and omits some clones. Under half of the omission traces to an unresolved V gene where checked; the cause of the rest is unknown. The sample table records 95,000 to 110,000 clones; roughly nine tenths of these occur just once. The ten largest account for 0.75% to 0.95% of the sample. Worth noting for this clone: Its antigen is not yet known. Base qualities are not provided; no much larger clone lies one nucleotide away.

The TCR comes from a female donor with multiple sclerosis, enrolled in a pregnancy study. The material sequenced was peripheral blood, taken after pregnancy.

The CDR3 protein: CASSEAPLWTTLSGANVLTF. Here is the DNA: TGTGCCAGCAGTGAAGCCCCCCTCTGGACTACACTCTCTGGGGCCAACGTCCTGACTTTC. The chain couples TRBV2 to TRBJ2-6; TRBD2 is perhaps the D gene, given 6 matching bases. The CDR1 and CDR2 encoded by the germline V gene are SNHLY and FYNNEI. Spanning cysteine to phenylalanine, the CDR3 consists of 20 amino acids. CDR3 DNA only is kept here, 60 bases in frame from base 1. Relative to germline, V is 0 bases shorter and J is 0 bases shorter, with 18 bases between their ends. Where the CDR3 stops, the reference TRBV2 and TRBJ2-6 genes take over; the full variable domain is EPEVTQTPSHQVTQMGQEVILRCVPISNHLYFYWYRQILGQKVEFLVSFYNNEISEKSEIFDDQFSVERPDGSNFTLKIRSTKLEDSAMYFCASSEAPLWTTLSGANVLTFGAGSRLTVL.